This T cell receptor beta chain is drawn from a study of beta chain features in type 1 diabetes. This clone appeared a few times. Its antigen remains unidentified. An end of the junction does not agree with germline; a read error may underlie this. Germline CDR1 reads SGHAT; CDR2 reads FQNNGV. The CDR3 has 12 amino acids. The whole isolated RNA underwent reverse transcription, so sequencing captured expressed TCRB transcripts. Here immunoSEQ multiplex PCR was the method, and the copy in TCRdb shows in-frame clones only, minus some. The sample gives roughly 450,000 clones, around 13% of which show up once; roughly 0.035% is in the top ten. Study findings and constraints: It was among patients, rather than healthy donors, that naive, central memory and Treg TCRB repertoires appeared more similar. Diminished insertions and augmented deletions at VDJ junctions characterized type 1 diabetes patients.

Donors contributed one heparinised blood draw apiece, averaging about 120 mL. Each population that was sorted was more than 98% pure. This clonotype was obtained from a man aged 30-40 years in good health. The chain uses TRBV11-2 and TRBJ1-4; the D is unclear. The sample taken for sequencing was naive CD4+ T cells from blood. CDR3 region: CASSVELEKLFF. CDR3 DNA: TGTGCCAGCAGCGTAGAACTTGAAAAACTGTTTTTT.